The 21 T cell receptor beta chains reported below all come from one sample, sequenced in a study of response to subunit inactivated influenza vaccine. TCRdb reprocessed the RT-PCR reads via MiXCR and lists one record per CDR3 protein. The table lists about 500,000 distinct CDR3 sequences, over 10% of them singletons. The sequencing here drew on PBMCs from blood, taken about 40 days after vaccination. Receptors were obtained from a man in his forties or fifties who received an inactivated influenza vaccine.

The V gene is TRBV27, the J gene TRBJ2-7; D gene uncertain. Between the trimmed V and J ends, which lost 2 bases and 3 bases, there was a span of 17 bases. The CDR3 totals 16 residues. Germline V CDR1 and CDR2: MNHEY, SMNVEV (reference sequence). Here the CDR3 reads CASSLPVMLGDYEQYF. The CDR3 region has the DNA TGTGCCAGCAGTTTACCCGTGATGCTTGGTGACTACGAGCAGTACTTC.

This clonotype has only a few counts. The chain recombines TRBV5-1 with TRBJ2-1, with 8 bases identical to TRBD2. Looked up from germline, CDR1 is SGHRS and CDR2 is YFSETQ. This CDR3 comprises 16 residues. Trimming cost V 5 bases and J 3 bases; bases outside gene matches: 10. The CDR3 coding sequence is TGCGCCAGCAGGCCCACTAGCGGAACATACTACAATGAGCAGTTCTTC. Translated, it gives CASRPTSGTYYNEQFF.

This clonotype was observed a few times. V and J are TRBV2 and TRBJ1-5; no firm D call. The V end lost 7 bases, the J end lost 1 base, and 11 bases lay between the germline ends. The CDR3 consists of 14 residues. Germline CDR1 is SNHLY and CDR2 is FYNNEI. As DNA, the CDR3 is TGTGCCAGCAAACTCGGGGTGAGCAATCAGCCCCAGCATTTT. Protein: CASKLGVSNQPQHF.

The chain recombines TRBV20-1 with TRBJ1-2, with D tentatively TRBD1 (5 bases). CDR1 and CDR2 from the germline V gene are DFQATT and SNEGSKA (reference sequence). V dropped 6 bases and J dropped 2 bases, with 16 bases sitting between them. CDR3 size: 14 residues. CDR3 sequence: CSAIKREGNYGYTF. CDR3 sequence (DNA): TGCAGTGCGATAAAGCGGGAGGGGAACTATGGCTACACCTTC.

The chain couples TRBV9 to TRBJ2-1; no clear D. The germline V gene has CDR1 SGDLS and CDR2 YYNGEE. V was clipped by 0 bases and J by 0 bases, with 16 bases between them. The CDR3 consists of 18 residues. DNA for the CDR3: TGTGCCAGCAGCGTAGCTCCACCAGCAGGTACCTCCTACAATGAGCAGTTCTTC. Translation gives CASSVAPPAGTSYNEQFF. The variable domain in full, completed from reference TRBV9 and TRBJ2-1, reads DSGVTQTPKHLITATGQRVTLRCSPRSGDLSVYWYQQSLDQGLQFLIQYYNGEERAKGNILERFSAQQFPDLHSELNLSSLELGDSALYFCASSVAPPAGTSYNEQFFGPGTRLTVL.

This clonotype came up many times. The chain recombines TRBV20-1 with TRBJ1-2, with 7 nucleotides matching TRBD1. The CDR3 has 16 amino acids. V was clipped by 3 bases and J by 1 base; unmatched bases: 11. The germline CDR1 and CDR2 sequences are DFQATT and SNEGSKA (reference sequence). The DNA of the CDR3 is TGCAGTGCTAGCGGGGACAGCGTCCGTTATAACTATGGCTACACCTTC. Its protein product is CSASGDSVRYNYGYTF.

The CDR3 protein is CASSLDYSTDTQYF. The DNA of the CDR3 is TGTGCCAGCAGCTTGGACTACAGCACAGATACGCAGTATTTT. This chain connects TRBV11-2 to TRBJ2-3, with TRBD2 as a possible D gene (6 bases). The germline V gene has CDR1 SGHAT and CDR2 FQNNGV. This CDR3 spans 14 amino acids. With 3 bases removed from V and 0 bases from J, the gap between germline ends came to 7 bases.

The V gene is TRBV20-1, the J gene TRBJ2-3; tentative D call: TRBD2 (5 bases). Germline V gives CDR1 DFQATT, CDR2 SNEGSKA (reference sequence). The V gene lost 0 bases and the J gene lost 6 bases, with 10 bases spanning the gap. This CDR3 contains 13 residues. Here the CDR3 reads CSAREVASDTQYF. The CDR3 DNA sequence: TGCAGTGCTAGAGAGGTAGCGTCGGATACGCAGTATTTT.

This clonotype was recorded at least ten times. This chain links TRBV5-1 with TRBJ1-1, with 7 nucleotides matching TRBD1. CDR1 and CDR2 from the germline V gene are SGHRS and YFSETQ. This CDR3 has 13 amino acids. Germline trimming cut 3 bases from V and 4 bases from J; bases unmatched to any gene: 3. CDR3 DNA: TGCGCCAGCAGCTACGGGACAGTCACTGAAGCTTTCTTT. This encodes CASSYGTVTEAFF.

The chain links TRBV5-4 to TRBJ2-4, with 9 bases that match TRBD2. This CDR3 contains 15 residues. J gave up 1 base and V 4 bases, and 3 bases lay outside the gene matches. Germline V lookup: CDR1 SGHNT, CDR2 YYREEE (reference sequence). CDR3 in DNA: TGTGCCAGCAGCCTTAGCGGGAGCGCCAAAAACATTCAGTACTTC. Residues: CASSLSGSAKNIQYF.

J is TRBJ2-1 and V is TRBV11-1; TRBD1 agrees at 7 bases. Germline CDR1 is SGHAT and CDR2 is FQDESV (reference sequence). The V gene end was trimmed by 5 bases and the J gene end by 1 base; junction bases not matched to a gene: 5. This CDR3 spans 15 amino acids. As DNA, the CDR3 is TGTGCCAGCAGCAACAGGGGTTTTTCCTACAATGAGCAGTTCTTC. Its translation is CASSNRGFSYNEQFF.

Ten or more counts support this clonotype. The chain joins TRBV12-3 or TRBV12-4 to TRBJ2-1, with D uncertain. V was clipped by 4 bases and J by 6 bases, with 7 bases between them. There are 12 residues in the CDR3. The CDR3: CASSYSSNEQFF. Here the CDR3 DNA reads TGTGCCAGCAGTTACTCTTCCAATGAGCAGTTCTTC.

This clonotype showed up just a few times. The V gene is TRBV20-1, the J gene TRBJ2-1; 9 bases are shared with TRBD1. The CDR3 sequence is 15 residues long. With 4 bases clipped from V and 1 base from J, the junction kept 5 bases outside the gene matches. Germline V lookup: CDR1 DFQATT, CDR2 SNEGSKA (reference sequence). The CDR3 DNA sequence: TGCAGTGCTACAGGACAGGGGCGGTCCTACAATGAGCAGTTCTTC. This sequence encodes CSATGQGRSYNEQFF.

This clonotype was counted a few times. Written as DNA, the CDR3 is TGTGCCAGCAGCCCGTGGGACGGTGAAGCTTTCTTT. This codes for CASSPWDGEAFF. This rearrangement joins TRBV5-6 to TRBJ1-1, with D possibly being TRBD1 (5 bases). Trimming cost V 4 bases and J 7 bases, with 11 bases left between them. The CDR3 sequence is 12 residues long. CDR1 SGHDT and CDR2 YYEEEE come from the germline V gene.

This clonotype was observed a single time. The rearrangement uses TRBV5-1 and TRBJ2-5, with 8 bases lining up with TRBD1. CDR3 size: 15 residues. Germline V gene data show CDR1 as SGHRS and CDR2 as YFSETQ. Trimming cost V 3 bases and J 2 bases; bases outside gene matches: 6. The CDR3 spells CASSWAGTGQETQYF. CDR3 DNA: TGCGCCAGCAGCTGGGCCGGGACAGGACAAGAGACCCAGTACTTC.

The V and J genes are TRBV2 and TRBJ2-7; tentative D call: TRBD1 (5 bases). V dropped 7 bases and J dropped 7 bases, with 17 bases sitting between them. This CDR3 region has 13 residues. Per germline, CDR1 SNHLY and CDR2 FYNNEI. The CDR3 loop reads CASTRGAGLEQYF. DNA of the CDR3: TGTGCCAGCACCCGTGGGGCAGGGTTGGAGCAGTACTTC.

The chain combines TRBV20-1 with TRBJ1-5; D possibly corresponds to TRBD1 (5 bases). Deletions cut 6 bases from V and 0 bases from J, with 21 bases between. The CDR3 sequence is 17 residues long. Germline V gene sequence: CDR1 DFQATT, CDR2 SNEGSKA (reference sequence). The CDR3 region has the DNA TGCAGTGCCGTGCGACCAGGGAACCACTATAGCAATCAGCCCCAGCATTTT. It encodes CSAVRPGNHYSNQPQHF.

This clonotype was counted ten times or more. The chain recombines TRBV5-5 with TRBJ2-3; D not resolved. The CDR3 is 12 residues long. The V gene's germline CDR1 is SGHKS and CDR2 YYEKEE (reference sequence). Trimming removed 0 bases at V and 8 bases at J, with 7 bases between. This CDR3 is CASSLDGPTQYF. CDR3 DNA sequence: TGTGCCAGCAGCTTGGACGGCCCTACGCAGTATTTT.

This clonotype turned up a few times. The rearrangement uses TRBV5-1 and TRBJ1-1; D gene ambiguous. The V end was cut by 0 bases, the J end by 4 bases, with 10 bases between. Germline-derived CDR1 and CDR2 are SGHRS and YFSETQ. CDR3 size: 14 residues. The CDR3 DNA reads as TGCGCCAGCAGCTTGGCTAGCGGATTCACTGAAGCTTTCTTT. It codes for CASSLASGFTEAFF.

The chain combines TRBV2 with TRBJ1-6, with a weak D call TRBD1 (6 bases). This CDR3 contains 13 residues. The germline V and J ends were trimmed by 6 bases and 10 bases, with 13 bases remaining between them. Germline V gene sequence: CDR1 SNHLY, CDR2 FYNNEI. The CDR3 loop reads CASSSYRESPLHF. In nucleotides, the CDR3 is TGTGCCAGCAGCTCCTACAGGGAATCACCCCTCCACTTT.

There are a few counts of this clonotype. This sequence joins TRBV7-6 and TRBJ2-2; TRBD2 agrees at 14 bases. Germline assignment: CDR1 SGHVS and CDR2 FNYEAQ. The CDR3 is 19 residues long. Trimming cost V 3 bases and J 4 bases; bases outside gene matches: 10. The CDR3 DNA reads as TGTGCCAGCAGCTTTCATCCGGGACTAGCGGGAGCGGGCACCGGGGAGCTGTTTTTT. Protein sequence: CASSFHPGLAGAGTGELFF.